This paragraph reports one T cell receptor (beta chain). The antigen it recognizes is unknown. Per-base qualities were not stored, and no clone one base away is much larger. Library generation was performed with the immunoSEQ multiplex PCR assay. Under the source paper's analysis protocol: To diagnose cytomegalovirus status from the catalog of TCR beta chain sequences, a statistical classification framework was built. Sourced from immuneACCESS, this table was stored by TCRdb with only in-frame sequences that have V and J called. A share of the clones is absent; for the studies checked, an unresolved V gene accounts for under half, and the remainder has no known explanation. V, J and clone size are taken as reported in that table, and D and trimming were inferred from the DNA itself. This sample lists around 190,000 clones; 85% were detected once. About a sixth of the sample rests with the top ten.

The sample is drawn from a study of cytomegalovirus exposure and HLA in healthy donors (dated by TCRdb to the late 2010s). Broadly, across the study: A later analysis indicated that the 100 to 150 validation repertoires were generated on the platform also employed for the approximately 690 repertoires of the first cohort. The aim of the study was to test whether cataloging public T cell receptors could identify signatures of past pathogen exposure. To predict cytomegalovirus infection status, the study brought together high-throughput TCR immunosequencing, statistical association of individual TCRs with disease status, and machine learning. In addition to the first cohort of about 650 subjects, a separate validation cohort of some 120 different subjects was used.

The paper's findings and limits, for the study overall: A total of 164 TCR beta chains were listed by the study as associated with cytomegalovirus. Cytomegalovirus status was reported to be diagnosed by the classifier with high specificity and sensitivity in both the original and validation cohorts. Of the cluster scores, roughly 95% were above 0 in a later analysis, which found that TCRs clustered in the first cohort also tended to co-occur in the roughly 130 validation repertoires. A few of the identified cytomegalovirus-associated TCR beta chains were confirmed in vitro to be specific for cytomegalovirus antigens. The authors suggested that the approach could potentially be extended to other disease states and immunological phenotypes. A later analysis had no HLA typing for the validation cohort, so co-occurrence there was scored across all 110 or so repertoires. Across donors, most TCR sequences were observed very rarely, whereas some public TCRs were present in many individuals.

Separate from the approximately 700-subject first cohort, the validation cohort of 120 subjects was the group to which the donors belonged. This clonotype was sampled from a man younger than 35 in good health and CMV-seropositive. Sequences were obtained from PBMCs.

The base sequence is TGCGCCAGCAGATCGGACAGGGGTGATGAGCAGTTCTTC. This is translated as CASRSDRGDEQFF. This sequence uses TRBV5-1 and TRBJ2-1, with 9 middle bases fitting TRBD1. The CDR3, cysteine through phenylalanine, is 13 amino acids long. Solely the CDR3 DNA is kept, with 39 bases framed from the first base. From V the trimming removes 5 bases and from J it removes 8 bases, while the gene matches leave 5 bases of the junction unaccounted for. CDR1 is given as SGHRS and CDR2 as YFSETQ, both from the germline V gene.